A single sample gave rise to the 27 T cell receptor beta chains below, sequenced in a study of T-cell memory formation after mild COVID-19. MiXCR was run by TCRdb on the 5' RACE reads, yielding one entry per CDR3 protein. The data show around 300,000 distinct CDR3 sequences, around 13% seen once. The sequenced sample consisted of PBMCs or a T cell subset sorted from them (not recorded which). These receptors originate from a man aged 18 to 30 who had mild COVID-19 (a few samples of this study predate the infection). Cell type and time point are not known.

In its sample, this clonotype was seen a few times. CDR3 sequence: CASIGAGTDTSGGTYNEQFF. CDR3 sequence (DNA): TGTGCCAGCATTGGGGCCGGGACGGACACTAGCGGGGGGACCTACAATGAGCAGTTCTTC. The chain joins TRBV7-9 to TRBJ2-1; TRBD2 agrees at 12 bases. The CDR3 loop spans 20 amino acids. J gave up 2 bases and V 7 bases, and 18 bases lay outside the gene matches. CDR1 and CDR2 from the germline V gene are SEHNR and FQNEAQ (reference sequence).

This clonotype was picked up many times. This chain links TRBV6-1 with TRBJ2-5; D possibly corresponds to TRBD2 (6 bases). The V gene lost 3 bases and the J gene lost 5 bases, with 10 bases spanning the gap. Germline CDR1 MNHNS, CDR2 SASEGT. The CDR3 is 13 residues long. The CDR3 here is CASSDVAGETQYF. CDR3 DNA sequence: TGTGCCAGCAGTGACGTGGCGGGGGAGACCCAGTACTTC.

The CDR3 loop reads CASSQDPRGETEAFF. CDR3 sequence (DNA): TGCGCCAGCAGCCAAGATCCCAGGGGAGAAACTGAAGCTTTCTTT. V is TRBV4-1 and J is TRBJ1-1, with D possibly TRBD1 on 6 matching bases. Trimming took 0 bases from V and 5 from J, leaving 13 bases between them. The CDR3 is 15 residues long. Germline values: CDR1 MGHRA, CDR2 YSYEKL.

The chain couples TRBV24-1 to TRBJ2-3; 8 positions match TRBD1. Germline V gives CDR1 KGHDR, CDR2 SFDVKD. CDR3 length: 15 residues. The trim removed 5 bases at V and 1 base at J, leaving 4 bases unmatched. CDR3 sequence: CATSGATGGTDTQYF. The CDR3 nucleotides are TGTGCCACCAGTGGTGCGACAGGGGGCACAGATACGCAGTATTTT.

V is TRBV28 and J is TRBJ2-2, with D hard to call. Trimming stripped 2 bases from V and 4 bases from J, with 5 bases between. The CDR3 has 13 residues. Germline assignment: CDR1 MDHEN and CDR2 SYDVKM. The CDR3 DNA is TGTGCCAGCAGTTTAGAACCCACCGGGGAGCTGTTTTTT. Translation gives CASSLEPTGELFF. Variable domain in full (rest from reference TRBV28 and TRBJ2-2): DVKVTQSSRYLVKRTGEKVFLECVQDMDHENMFWYRQDPGLGLRLIYFSYDVKMKEKGDIPEGYSVSREKKERFSLILESASTNQTSMYLCASSLEPTGELFFGEGSRLTVL.

This chain joins TRBV5-1 and TRBJ2-1; 13 bases line up with TRBD2. V trimming: 4 bases; J trimming: 5 bases; junction bases outside the gene matches: 9. Germline V CDR1 and CDR2: SGHRS, YFSETQ. The CDR3 sequence is 17 residues long. CDR3: CASSLGLAGPLNNEQFF. DNA for the CDR3: TGCGCCAGCAGCCTGGGACTAGCGGGGCCCCTGAACAATGAGCAGTTCTTC.

At least ten counts were recorded for this clonotype. The rearrangement joins TRBV4-2 to TRBJ1-2, with D maybe TRBD1 (5 bases). V lost 0 bases and J 3 bases, leaving 11 bases between the germline ends. The CDR3 covers 15 residues. CDR1 and CDR2 (germline): LGHNA, YNFKEQ. This CDR3 reads CASSQDGAGDYGYTF. Here the CDR3 DNA reads TGTGCCAGCAGCCAAGATGGGGCCGGAGACTATGGCTACACCTTC.

This clonotype was observed many times. This rearrangement joins TRBV7-9 to TRBJ2-6; possibly TRBD1 for D (7 bases). Trimming shortened V by 4 bases and J by 4 bases, and 11 bases separated the two germline ends. The germline V gene encodes CDR1 SEHNR and CDR2 FQNEAQ (reference sequence). The CDR3 has 15 residues. CDR3 sequence reads: CASSSQGGGANVLTF. The CDR3 DNA sequence: TGTGCCAGCAGCTCCCAGGGGGGAGGGGCCAACGTCCTGACTTTC. The whole variable domain, filled in from reference TRBV7-9 and TRBJ2-6, reads DTGVSQNPRHKITKRGQNVTFRCDPISEHNRLYWYRQTLGQGPEFLTYFQNEAQLEKSRLLSDRFSAERPKGSFSTLEIQRTEQGDSAMYLCASSSQGGGANVLTFGAGSRLTVL.

This clonotype has a handful of counts. This chain links TRBV6-5 with TRBJ1-1; no definite D call. Trimming shortened V by 0 bases and J by 3 bases, and 8 bases separated the two germline ends. Germline CDR1 is MNHEY and CDR2 is SVGAGI. There are 14 residues in the CDR3. The chain's CDR3 is CASSYSGWDTEAFF. CDR3 sequence (DNA): TGTGCCAGCAGTTACTCTGGGTGGGACACTGAAGCTTTCTTT.

This clonotype was counted only a few times. The chain carries TRBV5-6 and TRBJ2-1, with 8 bases aligning to TRBD2. Germline V gene lookup returns CDR1 SGHDT and CDR2 YYEEEE. With 4 bases clipped from V and 8 bases from J, the junction kept 8 bases outside the gene matches. The CDR3 totals 14 residues. CDR3 region: CASSLRTSRDEQFF. CDR3 nucleotide sequence: TGTGCCAGCAGCCTACGGACTAGCAGGGATGAGCAGTTCTTC.

V and J are TRBV5-1 and TRBJ1-4, with D perhaps matching TRBD1 (6 bases). Germline V lookup: CDR1 SGHRS, CDR2 YFSETQ. This CDR3 spans 17 amino acids. The germline V and J ends were trimmed by 3 bases and 0 bases, with 15 bases remaining between them. For the CDR3, the DNA is TGCGCCAGCAGCTCGCCCGACAGGAGCTCAACTAATGAAAAACTGTTTTTT. Its protein is CASSSPDRSSTNEKLFF.

This clonotype was recorded at least ten times. The chain uses TRBV12-3 or TRBV12-4 and TRBJ2-5, with TRBD1 matching 7 bases. CDR3 length: 14 amino acids. With V trimmed by 4 bases and J by 5 bases, 7 bases remained unmatched. Here the CDR3 reads CASSSPTGRETQYF. The CDR3 DNA follows: TGTGCCAGCAGTTCCCCGACAGGGCGGGAGACCCAGTACTTC.

This clonotype was picked up a small number of times. V usage is TRBV4-2 and J usage is TRBJ2-7, with TRBD1 matching over 7 bases. The CDR3 consists of 16 residues. After removal of 1 base from V and 3 bases from J, the junction contained 9 bases not matched to a gene. From germline, CDR1 is LGHNA and CDR2 YNFKEQ. CDR3 sequence: CASSQADRVSNYEQYF. The CDR3 DNA reads as TGTGCCAGCAGCCAAGCCGACAGGGTATCGAACTACGAGCAGTACTTC.

This clonotype has just a few counts. The gene calls are TRBV29-1 and TRBJ2-1, with 7 bases identical to TRBD2. Germline V gives CDR1 SQVTM, CDR2 ANQGSEA. Losses at the gene ends were 3 bases for V and 3 bases for J; bases not matched to a gene: 11. This CDR3 spans 16 amino acids. The CDR3 protein is CSVEGLASGLYNEQFF. The DNA of the CDR3 is TGCAGCGTTGAGGGGCTGGCTAGCGGCCTCTACAATGAGCAGTTCTTC.

This clonotype occurred a few times. This chain joins TRBV7-9 and TRBJ1-1, with no clear D. Between the trimmed V and J ends, which lost 5 bases and 1 base, there was a span of 17 bases. CDR1 and CDR2 from the germline V gene are SEHNR and FQNEAQ (reference sequence). The CDR3 is 16 amino acids. This CDR3 is CASSELIVQSNTEAFF. CDR3 DNA sequence: TGTGCCAGCAGCGAACTAATAGTACAGTCGAACACTGAAGCTTTCTTT.

This chain uses TRBV6-2 or TRBV6-3 with TRBJ1-6; no clear D gene. V gave up 6 bases and J gave up 0 bases, with 18 bases separating them. The CDR3 totals 18 residues. Per the germline V gene, CDR1 is MNHEY and CDR2 is SVGEGT. CDR3 nucleotides: TGTGCCAGCAGCTCTCAACGGACTCGTGGCTCCTATAATTCACCCCTCCACTTT. Translated: CASSSQRTRGSYNSPLHF.

This clonotype appeared a few times. The V gene is TRBV29-1, the J gene TRBJ1-4; weak D call: TRBD1 (6 bases). The CDR3 contains 13 residues. Germline V gene lookup returns CDR1 SQVTM and CDR2 ANQGSEA. The V and J ends lost 5 bases and 6 bases respectively, with 13 bases between them. The CDR3 spells CSVTGGAYEKLFF. The CDR3 DNA reads as TGCAGCGTTACGGGGGGCGCTTATGAAAAACTGTTTTTT.

This clonotype turned up a few times. The rearrangement joins TRBV27 to TRBJ1-2, with 10 bases lining up with TRBD1. V shed 2 bases and J 7 bases; nucleotides not matched to a gene: 10. Germline assignment: CDR1 MNHEY and CDR2 SMNVEV (reference sequence). The CDR3 is 16 amino acids. CDR3 coding DNA: TGTGCCAGCAGTTTAAGCCCGGGACAGGGGTTGGGTGGCTACACCTTC. Amino acid sequence: CASSLSPGQGLGGYTF.

This chain links TRBV24-1 with TRBJ2-3; D possibly corresponds to TRBD2 (5 bases). The CDR3 is made up of 13 amino acids. V dropped 5 bases and J dropped 8 bases, with 13 bases sitting between them. Germline V gene data show CDR1 as KGHDR and CDR2 as SFDVKD. The CDR3: CATSVAEVGTQYF. CDR3 in DNA: TGTGCCACCAGTGTCGCGGAGGTGGGTACGCAGTATTTT.

The chain combines TRBV2 with TRBJ2-5; 11 positions match TRBD1. CDR1 and CDR2 from the germline V gene are SNHLY and FYNNEI. The trim removed 3 bases at V and 5 bases at J, leaving 5 bases unmatched. The CDR3 extends over 15 amino acids. The chain's CDR3 is CASSDGQGAWETQYF. The CDR3 coding sequence is TGTGCCAGCAGTGACGGACAGGGGGCTTGGGAGACCCAGTACTTC.

The chain combines TRBV12-3 or TRBV12-4 with TRBJ2-1; 12 bases align to TRBD2. The CDR3 is 16 residues long. With V trimmed by 6 bases and J by 5 bases, 8 bases remained unmatched. CDR3 protein: CASRRPLAGGHNEQFF. CDR3 DNA: TGTGCCAGCAGGAGACCACTAGCGGGGGGCCACAATGAGCAGTTCTTC.

This clonotype was observed many times. V gene TRBV11-2 combines with J gene TRBJ2-7, with 8 bases aligning to TRBD1. The germline V gene has CDR1 SGHAT and CDR2 FQNNGV. The CDR3 runs 13 residues. V lost 5 bases and J lost 3; bases outside the gene matches: 3. The chain's CDR3 is CASSPGQGYEQYV. In DNA form, the CDR3 reads TGTGCCAGCAGCCCCGGACAGGGCTACGAGCAGTACGTC.

The table lists this clonotype with many counts. The chain employs TRBV10-3 and TRBJ2-2; D is possibly TRBD1 (5 bases). Germline V lookup: CDR1 ENHRY, CDR2 SYGVKD. The CDR3 covers 13 residues. Trimming took 4 bases from V and 4 from J, leaving 7 bases between them. CDR3 residues: CAISGTSTGELFF. As DNA, the CDR3 is TGTGCCATCAGTGGGACAAGCACCGGGGAGCTGTTTTTT.

The gene calls are TRBV20-1 and TRBJ1-2; maybe TRBD1 (6 bases). This CDR3 is 13 amino acids long. Germline CDR1 reads DFQATT; CDR2 reads SNEGSKA (reference sequence). V lost 6 bases and J 7 bases, leaving 18 bases between the germline ends. For the CDR3, the DNA is TGCAGTGCCGCCGGGGGGCGCGGTGGTGGCTACACCTTC. This codes for CSAAGGRGGGYTF.

The genes are TRBV20-1 and TRBJ1-2; possibly TRBD1 for D (6 bases). Germline CDR1 reads DFQATT; CDR2 reads SNEGSKA (reference sequence). The CDR3 has 16 residues. V was shortened by 0 bases and J by 1 base, with 15 bases between the two germline ends. The CDR3, as DNA: TGCAGTGCTAGAGATTCCAGGGGCGCCGTTAACTATGGCTACACCTTC. Translation: CSARDSRGAVNYGYTF.

The rearrangement uses TRBV28 and TRBJ1-2; D might be TRBD1 (5 bases). The length of the CDR3 is 15 residues. Trimming cost V 2 bases and J 0 bases, with 10 bases left between them. Germline assignment: CDR1 MDHEN and CDR2 SYDVKM. The CDR3 DNA reads as TGTGCCAGCAGTTTAGTTGGCAGGGCTAACTATGGCTACACCTTC. It codes for CASSLVGRANYGYTF.

In its sample, this clonotype was seen many times. The chain combines TRBV7-9 with TRBJ2-1, with 9 bases that match TRBD2. The CDR3 is 16 residues long. V shed 2 bases, J shed 3 bases, and the junction held 5 bases outside the gene matches. CDR1 SEHNR and CDR2 FQNEAQ come from the germline V gene (reference sequence). CDR3 sequence (DNA): TGTGCCAGCAGCTTATGGCTAGCGGGGTTCTACAATGAGCAGTTCTTC. Its protein is CASSLWLAGFYNEQFF.